This T cell receptor beta chain appears in the sequencing data of a study of identical twins. TCRdb used MiXCR to reprocess the 5' RACE reads, holding one entry per CDR3 protein. The sample consists of 450,000 to 500,000 distinct CDR3 sequences, around 15% of them appearing once. The CDR3 length is 13 residues. Deletions cut 5 bases from V and 6 bases from J, with 13 bases between. Germline V gene data show CDR1 as ENHRY and CDR2 as SYGVKD. Turning to this clonotype: Its antigen is undetermined.

Notes on the study in general: Insertions ran lower in abundant cord blood beta clonotypes, though not in memory repertoires.

These records were also assigned to another study, of yellow fever vaccine responses in identical twins.

The gene calls are TRBV10-3 and TRBJ1-1; D remains unclear. Input material: CD4+ T cells sorted from blood. This TCR was sampled from a woman between 18 and 29 years old in good health. This CDR3 is CAISSPGYPEAFF. The CDR3 DNA reads as TGTGCCATCAGTTCCCCGGGCTACCCTGAAGCTTTCTTT.